Below are 3 T cell receptor beta chains sequenced from a single sample in a study of T cells in Graves' hyperthyroidism and ophthalmopathy. Amplified TCR beta CDR3 regions derived from RNA transcripts. During a first-round RT-PCR of the TCR CDR3, the HTBI primer set was used. MiXCR was run by TCRdb on the multiplex PCR reads, yielding one entry per CDR3 protein. Of 550,000 to 850,000 distinct CDR3 sequences in the sample, roughly a sixth are singletons; the top ten hold around 15%. The material sequenced was blood. Receptors originate from a woman in her forties or fifties with Graves' hyperthyroidism that later progressed to Graves' ophthalmopathy.

This clonotype was seen more than once but under ten times. The J gene is TRBJ2-1, the V gene TRBV20-1; the match to TRBD2 covers 7 bases. Trimming at V came to 0 bases and at J to 10 bases, leaving 9 bases not matched to a gene. This CDR3 region has 14 residues. From germline, CDR1 is DFQATT and CDR2 SNEGSKA (reference sequence). The CDR3 is CSARDPWGGEEQFF. CDR3 in DNA: TGCAGTGCTAGAGATCCGTGGGGGGGAGAAGAGCAGTTCTTC.

This clonotype showed up just a few times. The chain combines TRBV7-6 with TRBJ2-1; TRBD2 agrees at 8 bases. CDR3 length: 15 amino acids. Looked up from germline, CDR1 is SGHVS and CDR2 is FNYEAQ. V shed 5 bases, J shed 5 bases, and the junction held 8 bases outside the gene matches. Here the CDR3 reads CASSPREGIDNEQFF. The DNA for the CDR3 is TGTGCCAGCAGCCCTCGGGAGGGGATAGACAATGAGCAGTTCTTC.

In its sample, this clonotype was seen many times. The rearrangement uses TRBV20-1 and TRBJ2-7; 7 nucleotides match TRBD2. Per the germline V gene, CDR1 is DFQATT and CDR2 is SNEGSKA (reference sequence). After removal of 6 bases from V and 1 base from J, the junction contained 6 bases not matched to a gene. The CDR3 is 13 amino acids. CDR3 protein: CSAHRGLSYEQYF. CDR3 nucleotide sequence: TGCAGTGCGCACCGGGGACTATCCTACGAGCAGTACTTC.